A single sample gave rise to the 13 T cell receptor beta chains below, sequenced in a study of blood T cells in healthy people across ages. A second roughly 7 to 12 cycle PCR used barcoded and J-beta primers. TCRdb called the 5' RACE reads again in MiXCR, with one record for every CDR3 protein. The table includes 650,000 to 1,000,000 distinct CDR3 sequences, about 42% detected once. Material: blood. The source of these receptors is a man older than 75 in good health.

This clonotype has just a few counts. V usage is TRBV12-3 or TRBV12-4 and J usage is TRBJ1-2; D unclear. The V end lost 3 bases, the J end lost 8 bases, and 10 bases lay between the germline ends. CDR3 length equals 12 residues. The CDR3 DNA is TGTGCCAGCAGTTTTGGACGTTTGGGCTACACCTTC. Protein product: CASSFGRLGYTF.

The chain couples TRBV28 to TRBJ2-5; 10 nucleotides match TRBD1. J gave up 3 bases and V 2 bases, and 9 bases lay outside the gene matches. Germline V gene sequence: CDR1 MDHEN, CDR2 SYDVKM. The CDR3 length is 17 residues. DNA of the CDR3: TGTGCCAGCAGTTTAACGGGGACAGGGGCCGTAGAAGAGACCCAGTACTTC. This encodes CASSLTGTGAVEETQYF.

The chain combines TRBV11-2 with TRBJ2-5, with TRBD2 matching over 12 bases. The CDR3 sequence is 17 residues long. The germline CDR1 and CDR2 sequences are SGHAT and FQNNGV. V lost 4 bases, J lost 0 bases, and 6 bases stayed unmatched. DNA for the CDR3: TGTGCCAGCAGCTCCTTCCCTAGCGGGGGGGACCAAGAGACCCAGTACTTC. The encoded protein is CASSSFPSGGDQETQYF.

This clonotype has a handful of counts. The chain has TRBV20-1 and TRBJ2-7, with 11 bases aligning to TRBD2. The CDR3 loop spans 13 amino acids. CDR1 and CDR2 (germline): DFQATT, SNEGSKA (reference sequence). With 6 bases clipped from V and 5 bases from J, the junction kept 6 bases outside the gene matches. CDR3 DNA: TGCAGTGCGAGACTAGCGGGAATCGACGAGCAGTACTTC. It is translated as CSARLAGIDEQYF.

V gene TRBV7-3 combines with J gene TRBJ2-7; TRBD2 might be the D (5 bases). Germline lookup yields CDR1 SGHTA and CDR2 FQGTGA. The CDR3 is 15 residues long. Trimming removed 5 bases from V and 1 base from J, with 15 bases in between. The CDR3 bases are TGTGCCAGCAGCCCTGGTCAACCGGGATCCTACGAGCAGTACTTC. Protein: CASSPGQPGSYEQYF.

A single count supports this clonotype. Compared with germline, one end of the junction differs, possibly owing to a read error. The chain couples TRBV5-1 to TRBJ2-7, with 8 nucleotides matching TRBD1. The CDR3 totals 14 residues. From germline, CDR1 is SGHRS and CDR2 YFSETQ. DNA for the CDR3: TGCGCCGGCAGCCGGCGGACAGGGTCGGCCGAGCAGTACTTC. This gives the protein CAGSRRTGSAEQYF.

This chain joins TRBV28 and TRBJ1-5; D is perhaps TRBD1 (6 bases). The V and J ends lost 5 bases and 0 bases respectively, with 14 bases between them. Germline V CDR1 and CDR2: MDHEN, SYDVKM. CDR3 size: 16 residues. The CDR3: CASSPRIGGSNQPQHF. For the CDR3, the DNA is TGTGCCAGCAGTCCCCGGATAGGGGGTAGCAATCAGCCCCAGCATTTT.

The chain employs TRBV20-1 and TRBJ1-5, with 8 nucleotides matching TRBD1. The CDR3 loop spans 15 amino acids. Germline V CDR1 and CDR2: DFQATT, SNEGSKA (reference sequence). The V and J ends lost 2 bases and 6 bases, in that order; junction bases with no gene match: 9. The CDR3 DNA sequence: TGCAGTGCTAGAATACAGGGGGGACTATTTCAGCCCCAGCATTTT. As protein: CSARIQGGLFQPQHF.

The gene calls are TRBV29-1 and TRBJ2-4; D call uncertain. The germline V and J ends were trimmed by 3 bases and 4 bases, with 10 bases remaining between them. CDR3 length equals 13 residues. CDR1 SQVTM and CDR2 ANQGSEA come from the germline V gene. The CDR3 loop reads CSVEGTGKNIQYF. CDR3 nucleotides: TGCAGCGTTGAGGGCACCGGGAAAAACATTCAGTACTTC.

V gene TRBV7-9 combines with J gene TRBJ1-2; TRBD1 matches at 7 bases. Germline V gene data show CDR1 as SEHNR and CDR2 as FQNEAQ (reference sequence). The CDR3 totals 12 residues. V dropped 3 bases and J dropped 13; count of bases not matched to a gene: 8. The CDR3: CASSFGTDEGTF. CDR3 DNA sequence: TGTGCCAGCAGCTTCGGGACAGACGAAGGCACCTTC.

The V and J genes are TRBV7-3 and TRBJ1-1; no clear D gene. The length of the CDR3 is 13 residues. The germline CDR1 and CDR2 sequences are SGHTA and FQGTGA. The V end lost 3 bases, the J end lost 6 bases, and 11 bases lay between the germline ends. The CDR3 is CASSLLSGSEAFF. The CDR3 DNA sequence: TGTGCCAGCAGCTTGTTATCCGGGTCTGAAGCTTTCTTT.

V is TRBV15 and J is TRBJ2-5; D possibly matches TRBD1 or TRBD2 (5 bases each). There are 16 residues in the CDR3. V dropped 0 bases and J dropped 7 bases, with 18 bases sitting between them. Germline lookup yields CDR1 LNHNV and CDR2 YYDKDF (reference sequence). The CDR3 DNA follows: TGTGCCACCAGCAGAGATCGGACCGCCGCTGGGGGGACCCAGTACTTC. This encodes CATSRDRTAAGGTQYF.

This clonotype has ten or more counts. The chain has TRBV29-1 and TRBJ2-3; TRBD1 aligns across 9 bases. Germline V gene sequence: CDR1 SQVTM, CDR2 ANQGSEA. The trim removed 5 bases at V and 3 bases at J, leaving 9 bases unmatched. The CDR3 covers 15 residues. DNA for the CDR3: TGCAGCGTTAACAGGGGGCCCACCCGGACAGATACGCAGTATTTT. As protein: CSVNRGPTRTDTQYF.